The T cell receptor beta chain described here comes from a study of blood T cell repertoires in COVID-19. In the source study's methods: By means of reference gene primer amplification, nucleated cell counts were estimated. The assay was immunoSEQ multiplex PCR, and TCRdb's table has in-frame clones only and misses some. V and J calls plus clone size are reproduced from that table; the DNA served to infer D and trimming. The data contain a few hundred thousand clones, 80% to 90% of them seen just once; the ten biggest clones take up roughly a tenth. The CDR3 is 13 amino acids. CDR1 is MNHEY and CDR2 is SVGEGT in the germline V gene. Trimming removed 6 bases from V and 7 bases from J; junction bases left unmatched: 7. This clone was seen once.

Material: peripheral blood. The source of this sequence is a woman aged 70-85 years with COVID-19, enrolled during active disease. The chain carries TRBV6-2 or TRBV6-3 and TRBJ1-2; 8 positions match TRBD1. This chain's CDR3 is CASSTDREGGYTF. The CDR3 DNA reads TGTGCCAGCAGCACGGACAGGGAGGGTGGCTACACCTTC.